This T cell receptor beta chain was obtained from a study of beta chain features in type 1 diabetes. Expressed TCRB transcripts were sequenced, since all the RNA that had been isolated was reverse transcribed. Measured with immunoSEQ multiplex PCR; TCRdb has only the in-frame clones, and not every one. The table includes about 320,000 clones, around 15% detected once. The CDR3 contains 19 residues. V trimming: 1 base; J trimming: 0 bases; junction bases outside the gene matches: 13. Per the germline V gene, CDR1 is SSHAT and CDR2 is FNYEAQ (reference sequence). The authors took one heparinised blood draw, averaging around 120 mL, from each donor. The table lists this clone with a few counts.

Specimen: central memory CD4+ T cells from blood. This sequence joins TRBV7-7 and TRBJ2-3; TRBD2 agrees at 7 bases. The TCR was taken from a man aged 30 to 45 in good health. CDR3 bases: TGTGCCAGCAGCTTAGTGATGTCGGCTAGCGGTGCTAGCACAGATACGCAGTATTTT. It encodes CASSLVMSASGASTDTQYF.